The entry that follows covers one TCR beta chain sequence. This CDR3 is built from 13 residues. V lost 2 bases to trimming and J lost 9 bases, with 13 bases between them. Libraries were prepared by immunoSEQ multiplex PCR; TCRdb keeps only in-frame clonotypes and omits some of them. The sample has around 450,000 clones; roughly 87% are singletons. The entry originates in a study of blood T cell repertoires in COVID-19. Across the whole study: In each case, the material was cDNA or gDNA derived from T cells, B-cell-depleted T cells, or PBMCs.

Allocation to cohorts depended on clinical history reported by the participants. The sequence came from a woman younger than 35 with acute COVID-19. The rearrangement joins TRBV12-3 or TRBV12-4 to TRBJ1-2; a weak D match, TRBD1 (5 bases). The sequenced sample was PBMCs or T cells enriched from blood (not recorded which). The CDR3 bases are TGTGCCAGCAGTTTATATGTGGGGACTAGCTACACCTTC. It yields the protein CASSLYVGTSYTF.